Following are 7 T cell receptor beta chains from one sample sequenced in a study of shared T cell receptors in the human thymus (dated by TCRdb to about 2021). Library preparation was by the immunoSEQ multiplex PCR assay. Sourced from immuneACCESS, this table was stored by TCRdb with only in-frame sequences that have V and J called. A share of the clones is absent; for the studies checked, an unresolved V gene accounts for under half, and the remainder has no known explanation. The sample table holds more than 550,000 clones, of which more than 75% were seen once. Clones ranked in the top ten supply about 0.0094% of the sample. The data also belong to a second study, concerning human thymus T cells.

Sequencing was done on a sample of thymocytes. The receptors were sampled from a boy younger than two with a congenital heart defect. Donor details come from another sample of the same person, matched by shared clones.

V gene TRBV2 combines with J gene TRBJ2-5; TRBD1 agrees at 8 bases. Matching the DNA end better, TRBJ2-7 makes the J call doubtful. This CDR3 spans 15 amino acids. Germline loops: CDR1 SNHLY, CDR2 FYNNEI. The CDR3 nucleotides read TGTGCCAGCAGATTTAGGACAGGGCCGTCCTACGAGCAGTACTTC. Protein product: CASRFRTGPSYEQYF.

The chain employs TRBV7-2 and TRBJ1-6, with unresolved D. Germline CDR1 is SGHTA and CDR2 is FQGNSA. CDR3 size: 18 residues. The ends were cut back, 2 bases at V and 4 bases at J, with 18 bases in the middle. The CDR3 loop is CASSLPPGRFIYNSPLHF. CDR3 coding DNA: TGTGCCAGCAGCTTACCCCCCGGCAGGTTTATTTATAATTCACCCCTCCACTTT.

J is TRBJ2-7 and V is TRBV5-5, with TRBD2 matching 7 bases. J gave up 0 bases and V 6 bases, and 15 bases lay outside the gene matches. Germline V gene lookup returns CDR1 SGHKS and CDR2 YYEKEE (reference sequence). The length of the CDR3 is 17 residues. The CDR3 loop is CASTKPGGGSSSYEQYF. The CDR3 bases are TGTGCCAGCACCAAACCTGGGGGGGGATCAAGCTCCTACGAGCAGTACTTC.

The V and J genes are TRBV30 and TRBJ1-5; possible D gene TRBD1, 6 bases. Trimming shortened V by 7 bases and J by 2 bases, and 9 bases separated the two germline ends. CDR1 and CDR2 (germline): GTSNPN, SVGIG (reference sequence). CDR3 length: 12 amino acids. CDR3 sequence (DNA): TGTGCCTTACAGGGCCGCAATCAGCCCCAGCATTTT. Amino acid sequence: CALQGRNQPQHF.

The chain combines TRBV25-1 with TRBJ2-1, with 8 bases that match TRBD2. CDR1 is MGHDK and CDR2 is SYGVNS in the germline V gene. The CDR3 runs to 15 residues. V trimming: 5 bases; J trimming: 5 bases; junction bases outside the gene matches: 8. DNA of the CDR3: TGTGCCAGCAGTCAAACCGGGAGGGCCCACAATGAGCAGTTCTTC. Translation gives CASSQTGRAHNEQFF.

The chain is built from TRBV7-2 and TRBJ1-1; 7 nucleotides agree with TRBD1. The CDR3 contains 16 residues. CDR1 and CDR2 from the germline V gene are SGHTA and FQGNSA. Losses at the gene ends were 0 bases for V and 0 bases for J; bases not matched to a gene: 4. The CDR3 DNA reads as TGTGCCAGCAGCTTAGCTATGGACAGGATGAACACTGAAGCTTTCTTT. Its protein product is CASSLAMDRMNTEAFF.

This sequence joins TRBV7-2 and TRBJ2-7; TRBD2 agrees at 8 bases. CDR3 length equals 13 residues. Trimming took 5 bases from V and 5 from J; bases not matched to a gene: 5. Germline CDR1 SGHTA, CDR2 FQGNSA. In DNA, the CDR3 is TGTGCCAGCAGCCGGGGGGGGGCCCACGAGCAGTACTTC. The encoded protein is CASSRGGAHEQYF.